The present entry profiles one T cell receptor (beta chain) with its context. Its target is unknown. This PCR relied on a set of 60 Vbeta primers and 13 Jbeta primers. Produced via immunoSEQ multiplex PCR; TCRdb's table is partial and in-frame only. Found here are around 130,000 clones, 65% to 85% of them singletons; the top ten hold roughly 1.2%. This CDR3 contains 15 residues. Germline lookup yields CDR1 SGHRS and CDR2 YFSETQ. Trimming cost V 0 bases and J 0 bases, with 10 bases left between them. This record comes from a study of cytomegalovirus exposure and HLA in healthy donors. Study overall: Tens of millions of unique TCRs, all from HLA-typed donors, were included in an early release of the data.

The study, taken as a whole, reports: For most subjects, TCR beta sequences were reported to predict HLA-A and HLA-B alleles with accuracy. Later work showed greater clonal expansion in HLA-associated TCR beta chains than in equally common others. When the data were analyzed later, several of the most significant clusters appeared to be linked to common viral pathogens.

Source material: PBMCs. This TCR was sampled from a boy younger than 18 in good health and CMV-seronegative. The chain has TRBV5-1 and TRBJ2-7, with D hard to call. The CDR3 protein is CASSLGSVLSYEQYF. The CDR3 DNA reads as TGCGCCAGCAGCTTGGGGAGCGTCCTCTCCTACGAGCAGTACTTC.